The rows below give T cell receptor beta chains drawn from one sample of a study of monozygotic twins with inflammatory bowel disease. TCRdb re-called the 5' RACE reads and shows each CDR3 protein once, DNA omitted. This sample's clone table lists 200,000 to 250,000 distinct CDR3 sequences. Sequenced: blood. Receptors originate from a human donor with ulcerative colitis or Crohn's disease, or a healthy co-twin of an affected twin (not recorded which). The CDR3 runs from the conserved cysteine through the conserved F or W.

CDR3aa	v_gene	j_gene
CASSQTRDQIYGYTF	TRBV4-3	TRBJ1-2
CASSPGTSGWGEQFF	TRBV5-1	TRBJ2-1
CAGGRTGGPYEQYF	TRBV11-2	TRBJ2-7
CASTRDPMNTEAFF	TRBV6-1	TRBJ1-1
CASSLGRTGANTGELFF	TRBV5-1	TRBJ2-2
CASRWAPTENEKLFF	TRBV19	TRBJ1-4
CASSFSSGGAQYF	TRBV9	TRBJ2-5
CAGQNLVGNTIYF	TRBV10-3	TRBJ1-3
CASSLGVGQPQHF	TRBV7-3	TRBJ1-5
CSATSTGGELFF	TRBV20-1	TRBJ2-2
CASSFGTVPSEQYF	TRBV12-3/TRBV12-4	TRBJ2-7
CASSQVEVRAYGYTF	TRBV4-1	TRBJ1-2
CASSSPTGETSYEQYF	TRBV7-9	TRBJ2-7
CVSQTRDTGELFF	TRBV6-6	TRBJ2-2
CASSDKPTYEQYF	TRBV6-1	TRBJ2-7
CATSDGGAPNEQFF	TRBV19	TRBJ2-1
CSAAPGQGAEAFF	TRBV29-1	TRBJ1-1
CASRKTGGDYEQYF	TRBV5-6	TRBJ2-7
CASTQRFGYTF	TRBV28	TRBJ1-2
CSARQTYEQYF	TRBV20-1	TRBJ2-7
CASSLFGTGRTKETQYF	TRBV28	TRBJ2-5
CASSLVSGNEKLFF	TRBV12-3/TRBV12-4	TRBJ1-4
CASSLASRPSGYGYTF	TRBV12-3/TRBV12-4	TRBJ1-2
CASSASSRSHEQFF	TRBV19	TRBJ2-1
CASSLVGADTQYF	TRBV12-3/TRBV12-4	TRBJ2-3
CSAGHLAGRKGSGYGYTF	TRBV20-1	TRBJ1-2
CASSSYNRGLGYGYTF	TRBV27	TRBJ1-2
CSATDRVVEKLFF	TRBV20-1	TRBJ1-4
CAISGQPSSYEQYF	TRBV6-1	TRBJ2-7
CSARVPVPYEQYF	TRBV20-1	TRBJ2-7
CASSEGRSYNEQFF	TRBV6-1	TRBJ2-1
CASSRQGNEQFF	TRBV5-1	TRBJ2-1
CATSREAVNIQYF	TRBV15	TRBJ2-4
CSARNRLRGTYEQYF	TRBV20-1	TRBJ2-7
CASSLGIGREIEAFF	TRBV7-9	TRBJ1-1
CASSYSAGQGYYEQYF	TRBV6-5	TRBJ2-7
CASSLVGHEQYF	TRBV5-1	TRBJ2-7
CASSLVQATVDEQFF	TRBV7-9	TRBJ2-1
CASSSSSGGISYEQYF	TRBV11-2	TRBJ2-7
CASSATPDDRAFF	TRBV9	TRBJ1-1
CASSPSPGTGTAQHF	TRBV7-2	TRBJ1-5
CSARGGTSRSHEQYF	TRBV20-1	TRBJ2-7
CASSLGTDTFEQYF	TRBV7-9	TRBJ2-7
CASSPRSRTSAGNEQFF	TRBV3-1	TRBJ2-1
CASSLTGGSRAKNIQYF	TRBV7-2	TRBJ2-4
CASSWGLAKETQYF	TRBV6-5	TRBJ2-5
CASSLKGDGANVLTF	TRBV7-3	TRBJ2-6
CASSYLQGAKEQYF	TRBV6-5	TRBJ2-7